The following is a T cell receptor beta chain sequence with its context. The antigen it binds to is not known. Base qualities are not recorded, but no much larger clone differs from it by a single base. These data come from a study of cytomegalovirus exposure and HLA in healthy donors (dated by TCRdb to about 2017). Regarding the study in general: According to a later analysis, the roughly 120 validation repertoires were produced on the same platform as the 666 repertoires of the first cohort. Along with the approximately 670-subject first cohort, a separate validation cohort of over 90 different subjects was used. The study aimed to test whether cataloging public T cell receptors could reveal signatures of past pathogen exposure. High-throughput TCR immunosequencing, statistical association of individual TCRs with disease status, and machine learning were combined to predict cytomegalovirus infection status. What the research found in general, with its limitations: All 120 or so repertoires were used to score co-occurrence in the validation cohort in a later analysis, because that analysis had no HLA typing for the cohort. A total of fewer than 200 TCR beta chains were listed by the study as associated with cytomegalovirus. Across donors, most TCR sequences were observed very rarely, whereas some public TCRs were present in many individuals. In vitro tests confirmed that a few of the cytomegalovirus-associated TCR beta chains recognize cytomegalovirus antigens. In a later analysis, TCRs clustered in the first cohort were found to also tend to co-occur in the approximately 120 validation repertoires, with about 94% of cluster scores above 0. The classifier was reported to diagnose cytomegalovirus status with high specificity and sensitivity in both the original and validation cohorts. The authors suggested that the approach could potentially be generalized to other disease states and immunological phenotypes.

The CDR3, from cysteine to phenylalanine, totals 13 residues. Only the CDR3 portion is preserved as DNA: 39 bases, with reading frame beginning at the first base. Per the germline V gene, SGHVS is the CDR1 and FQNEAQ is the CDR2. The V end loses 3 bases and the J end loses 6 bases, and a stretch of 11 bases separates them. Library prep was done by the immunoSEQ multiplex PCR assay. Processing in the source paper ran as follows. A statistical classification framework was built to diagnose cytomegalovirus status from the catalog of TCR beta chain sequences. What TCRdb holds here is the immuneACCESS table cut down to in-frame rearrangements. Part of the clones is not present; checked against another copy, under half of the missing clones reflect an unresolved V gene, and the others are unexplained. V and J calls and clone size are as listed in that table; D and trimming were resolved from the DNA. The sample table holds 160,000 or so clones, of which approximately 87% were seen once. Jointly, the top ten make up approximately 1.5% of the sample.

Separate from the roughly 630-subject first cohort, the validation cohort of 90 to 150 subjects was the group to which the donors belonged. The sequence came from a woman aged 25-40 years in good health and CMV-seronegative. This chain joins TRBV7-8 to TRBJ2-5, with the identity of the D gene unclear. The material sequenced was PBMCs. The nucleotides read TGTGCCAGCAGCTTTAGGAGCGAGCAGACCCAGTACTTC. Protein translation: CASSFRSEQTQYF.